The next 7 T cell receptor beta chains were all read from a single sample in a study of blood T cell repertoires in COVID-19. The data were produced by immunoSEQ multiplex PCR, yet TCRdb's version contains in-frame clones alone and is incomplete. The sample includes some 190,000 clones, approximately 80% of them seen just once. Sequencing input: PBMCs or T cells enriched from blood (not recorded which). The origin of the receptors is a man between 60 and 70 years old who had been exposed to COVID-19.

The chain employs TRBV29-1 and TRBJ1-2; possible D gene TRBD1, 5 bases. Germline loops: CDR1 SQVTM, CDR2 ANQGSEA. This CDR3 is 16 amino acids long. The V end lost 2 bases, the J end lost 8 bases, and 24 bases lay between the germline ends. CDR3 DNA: TGCAGCGTTGAACCTGGGGCAGAGAAAATTAACGAGGGCTACACCTTC. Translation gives CSVEPGAEKINEGYTF.

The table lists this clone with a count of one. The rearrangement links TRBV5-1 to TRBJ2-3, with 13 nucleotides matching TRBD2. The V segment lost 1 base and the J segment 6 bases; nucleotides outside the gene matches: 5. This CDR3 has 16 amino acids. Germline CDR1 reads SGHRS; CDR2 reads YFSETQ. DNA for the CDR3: TGCGCCAGCAGCTTGAGGACTAGCGGGAGTCAGGATACGCAGTATTTT. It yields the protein CASSLRTSGSQDTQYF.

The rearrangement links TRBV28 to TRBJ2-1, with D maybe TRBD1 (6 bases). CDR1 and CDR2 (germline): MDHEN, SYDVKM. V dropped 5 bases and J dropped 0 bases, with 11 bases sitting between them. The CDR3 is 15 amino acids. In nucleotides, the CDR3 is TGTGCCAGCAGTGTCGACAGGTCCTCCTACAATGAGCAGTTCTTC. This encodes CASSVDRSSYNEQFF.

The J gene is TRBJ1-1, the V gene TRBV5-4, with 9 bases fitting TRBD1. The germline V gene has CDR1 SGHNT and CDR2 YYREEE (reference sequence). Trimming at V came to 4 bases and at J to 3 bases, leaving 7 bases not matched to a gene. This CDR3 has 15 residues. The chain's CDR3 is CASSPPGQGYTEAFF. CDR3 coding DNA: TGTGCCAGCAGCCCGCCGGGACAGGGTTACACTGAAGCTTTCTTT.

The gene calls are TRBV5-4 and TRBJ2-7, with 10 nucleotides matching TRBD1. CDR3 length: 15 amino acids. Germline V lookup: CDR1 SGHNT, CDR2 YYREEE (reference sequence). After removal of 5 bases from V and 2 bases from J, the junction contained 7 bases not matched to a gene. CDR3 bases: TGTGCCAGCAGTTTACCGGGACAGGGGACCTACGAGCAGTACTTC. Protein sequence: CASSLPGQGTYEQYF.

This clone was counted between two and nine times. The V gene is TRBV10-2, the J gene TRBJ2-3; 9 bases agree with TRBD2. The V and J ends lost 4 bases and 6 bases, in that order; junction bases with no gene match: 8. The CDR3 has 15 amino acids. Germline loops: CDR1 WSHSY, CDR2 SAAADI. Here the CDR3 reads CASSVLAGLSDTQYF. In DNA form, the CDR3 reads TGCGCCAGCAGTGTCCTAGCGGGATTATCTGATACGCAGTATTTT.

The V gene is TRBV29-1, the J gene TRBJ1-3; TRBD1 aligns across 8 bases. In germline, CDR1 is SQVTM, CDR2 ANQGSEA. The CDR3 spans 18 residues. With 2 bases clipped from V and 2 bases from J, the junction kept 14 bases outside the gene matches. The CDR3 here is CSVELISPGQATGNTIYF. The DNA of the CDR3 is TGCAGCGTTGAATTGATTTCTCCGGGACAGGCCACTGGAAACACCATATATTTT.